The 8 T cell receptor beta chains listed next were all sequenced from one sample in a study of cytomegalovirus exposure and HLA in healthy donors. In the PCR, 60 Vbeta and 13 Jbeta primers were used. Data came from immunoSEQ multiplex PCR; TCRdb stores just in-frame clones and leaves some out. The table includes about 120,000 clones, 75% to 85% detected once. The sample was PBMCs. These receptors all come from a female donor in good health and CMV-seropositive.

The J gene is TRBJ2-7, the V gene TRBV7-9, with 9 bases matching TRBD1. CDR1 is SEHNR, CDR2 FQNEAQ, per germline (reference sequence). This CDR3 comprises 15 residues. V shed 2 bases, J shed 2 bases, and the junction held 4 bases outside the gene matches. CDR3 sequence (DNA): TGTGCCAGCAGCTTATTCGGGACAGGGACCTACGAGCAGTACTTC. It is translated as CASSLFGTGTYEQYF.

The chain has TRBV18 and TRBJ2-7; the D is unclear. Germline CDR1 reads KGHSH; CDR2 reads LQKENI. The length of the CDR3 is 14 residues. V was trimmed by 5 bases and J by 2 bases, leaving 13 bases between them. The CDR3 sequence: CASSSPTETYEQYF. The CDR3, as DNA: TGTGCCAGCTCATCCCCGACTGAAACCTACGAGCAGTACTTC. Full variable domain (remainder filled in from reference TRBV18 and TRBJ2-7): NAGVMQNPRHLVRRRGQEARLRCSPMKGHSHVYWYRQLPEEGLKFMVYLQKENIIDESGMPKERFSAEFPKEGPSILRIQQVVRGDSAAYFCASSSPTETYEQYFGPGTRLTVT.

V gene TRBV9 combines with J gene TRBJ2-1; TRBD2 matches 11 bases. CDR3 length: 16 amino acids. Germline V lookup: CDR1 SGDLS, CDR2 YYNGEE. The V and J ends lost 4 bases and 9 bases, in that order; junction bases with no gene match: 12. CDR3 DNA sequence: TGTGCCAGCAGCCAGCTGGGATTAGCGGGGGGGCCTGAGCAGTTCTTC. It encodes CASSQLGLAGGPEQFF.

The rearrangement links TRBV7-9 to TRBJ2-7; maybe TRBD2 (5 bases). The CDR3 has 15 amino acids. The germline CDR1 and CDR2 sequences are SEHNR and FQNEAQ (reference sequence). V lost 2 bases and J lost 2, with 13 bases in between. CDR3 DNA: TGTGCCAGCAGCTTATTCGCCGGAGGTACCTACGAGCAGTACTTC. This encodes CASSLFAGGTYEQYF.

The gene calls are TRBV7-2 and TRBJ2-1; the match to TRBD2 covers 9 bases. V lost 0 bases to trimming and J lost 10 bases; unmatched junction nucleotides: 10. The CDR3 contains 16 residues. Germline V gives CDR1 SGHTA, CDR2 FQGNSA. DNA of the CDR3: TGTGCCAGCAGCTTAGCGCGGCGGGGGGGCCTTGGAGAGCAGTTCTTC. Amino acids: CASSLARRGGLGEQFF.

The chain carries TRBV2 and TRBJ2-5; TRBD1 agrees at 7 bases. J gave up 5 bases and V 4 bases, and 4 bases lay outside the gene matches. Germline V lookup: CDR1 SNHLY, CDR2 FYNNEI. The CDR3 spans 13 residues. Here the CDR3 reads CASSGQGGETQYF. CDR3 nucleotides: TGTGCCAGCAGTGGACAGGGTGGGGAGACCCAGTACTTC.

The V and J genes are TRBV29-1 and TRBJ1-1; 8 bases are shared with TRBD1. Germline-derived CDR1 and CDR2 are SQVTM and ANQGSEA. V dropped 4 bases and J dropped 6; count of bases not matched to a gene: 7. CDR3 size: 13 residues. CDR3 DNA sequence: TGCAGCGTTGCCTTGACAGGGGAGGCTGAAGCTTTCTTT. Protein sequence: CSVALTGEAEAFF.

V and J are TRBV28 and TRBJ2-3; D may be TRBD1 (5 bases). The V gene lost 6 bases and the J gene lost 7 bases, with 17 bases spanning the gap. The CDR3 is 14 residues long. Germline V lookup: CDR1 MDHEN, CDR2 SYDVKM. The CDR3 spells CASRQAGPTNTQYF. The DNA of the CDR3 is TGTGCCAGCAGACAGGCCGGGCCAACTAATACGCAGTATTTT.